This T cell receptor beta chain was sequenced in a study of identical twins. Study-level points and caveats: Twins' excess sharing was less marked for out-of-frame beta sequences. It was possible that invariant MAIT and iNKT cells partly confounded the zero-insertion analyses.

Every one of the donors was a healthy Caucasian. As to this clonotype: Its antigen is as yet unknown.

Template switching created a universal primer site, and the cDNA included unique molecular identifiers. Using its own MiXCR run on the 5' RACE reads, TCRdb lists one record per CDR3 protein. The sample comprises 350,000 to 400,000 distinct CDR3 sequences, roughly 10% of which are singletons, and approximately 8.9% rests with the top ten. The germline gives CDR1 DFQATT, CDR2 SNEGSKA (reference sequence). The CDR3 totals 13 residues. J lost 6 bases, V lost 4 bases, and 5 bases had no gene match. The chain employs TRBV20-1 and TRBJ1-4, with 7 bases lining up with TRBD1. This receptor was taken from a woman in her forties or fifties in good health. The sequenced material came from naive T cells sorted from blood. As DNA, the CDR3 is TGCAGTGCTAACGGACAGGCCGATGAAAAACTGTTTTTT. Its translation is CSANGQADEKLFF.